These T cell receptor beta chains were read from a single sample in a study of cytomegalovirus exposure and HLA in healthy donors. TCRdb's table, derived via immunoSEQ multiplex PCR, lists solely in-frame clones and lacks some. The table has 120,000 or so clones, about 73% seen once. The source material was PBMCs. The source of these receptors is a woman aged 40 to 49 in good health and CMV-seronegative. Both conserved end residues are part of each CDR3. The D gene is left open where the match is weak. Some rows mark clone size as missing; the rest say once, few, many or name a class of expanded clone.

>TRBJ1-1|-|TRBD1|TRBV5-1
CASSLGQGYGGTEAFF
TGCGCCAGCAGCTTGGGACAGGGATATGGCGGCACTGAAGCTTTCTTT
>TRBJ2-5|-|TRBD1|TRBV4-1
CASSLRGLYQETQYF
TGCGCCAGCAGCCTGAGGGGGCTTTACCAAGAGACCCAGTACTTC
>TRBJ2-7|-|TRBD2|TRBV7-2
CASSLAGTSPLQYF
TGTGCCAGCAGCTTAGCCGGGACTAGCCCCCTCCAGTACTTC
>TRBJ2-3|-|TRBD2|TRBV5-1
CASSAAGGLTDTQYF
TGCGCCAGCAGCGCCGCGGGGGGCCTCACAGATACGCAGTATTTT
>TRBJ1-2|-|-|TRBV6-5
CASSYSMRNNYGYTF
TGTGCCAGCAGTTACTCGATGCGGAACAACTATGGCTACACCTTC
>TRBJ2-5|-|-|TRBV27
CASSFYGEETQYF
TGTGCCAGCAGTTTTTACGGAGAAGAGACCCAGTACTTC
>TRBJ1-2|-|-|TRBV4-1
CASSQGSYSIGYTF
TGCGCCAGCAGCCAAGGTTCCTACTCTATTGGCTACACCTTC
>TRBJ2-7|-|-|TRBV11-2
CASSLELAGGEQYF
TGTGCCAGCAGCTTAGAGCTAGCTGGAGGCGAGCAGTACTTC
>TRBJ1-2|few|-|TRBV13
CASRLAGEGRNYGYTF
TGTGCCAGCAGGCTAGCGGGAGAGGGGAGAAACTATGGCTACACCTTC
>TRBJ2-4|-|-|TRBV28
CAVRQDLAKNSQYF
TGTGCCGTTAGACAGGATCTAGCCAAAAACAGTCAGTACTTC
>TRBJ2-3|once|-|TRBV10-2
CASSEISGASSTDTQYF
TGCGCCAGCAGTGAGATTTCAGGGGCCTCTAGCACAGATACGCAGTATTTT
>TRBJ2-2|-|TRBD2|TRBV6-1
CASRRLAGDTGELFF
TGTGCCAGCAGGCGACTAGCGGGAGATACCGGGGAGCTGTTTTTT
>TRBJ2-7|-|-|TRBV6-5
CASSLDTSYEQYF
TGTGCCAGCAGCCTGGACACCTCCTACGAGCAGTACTTC
>TRBJ2-5|-|-|TRBV5-5
CASSLPAGLGETQYF
TGTGCCAGCAGCTTGCCCGCGGGGCTCGGAGAGACCCAGTACTTC
>TRBJ1-4|-|-|TRBV9
CASSVGPLANEKLFF
TGTGCCAGCAGCGTGGGGCCGTTGGCTAATGAAAAACTGTTTTTT
>TRBJ1-2|-|-|TRBV19
CASSINSLNGYTF
TGTGCCAGTAGTATCAACAGTCTTAATGGCTACACCTTC
>TRBJ1-2|-|-|TRBV5-6
CASSLVQGNYGYTF
TGTGCCAGCAGCTTGGTTCAGGGGAACTATGGCTACACCTTC
>TRBJ1-2|-|-|TRBV7-9
CSSSLGTSNYGYTF
TGTTCCAGCAGCTTAGGGACATCGAACTATGGCTACACCTTC
>TRBJ1-2|-|TRBD1|TRBV28
CASSPPGQGNSYGYTF
TGTGCCAGCAGTCCCCCGGGACAGGGCAATTCCTATGGCTACACCTTC
>TRBJ2-5|-|TRBD2|TRBV7-2
CASSLGLAEETQYF
TGTGCCAGCAGCTTAGGGCTAGCGGAAGAGACCCAGTACTTC
>TRBJ2-7|-|-|TRBV6-5
CASSYLPEAYEQYF
TGTGCCAGCAGTTATCTCCCCGAGGCCTACGAGCAGTACTTC
>TRBJ2-1|-|-|TRBV7-9
CASRLGAGALEQFF
TGTGCCAGCAGACTGGGGGCAGGGGCACTGGAGCAGTTCTTC
>TRBJ1-1|-|TRBD1|TRBV25-1
CASSDPGQGNTEAFF
TGTGCCAGCAGTGACCCAGGACAGGGGAACACTGAAGCTTTCTTT
>TRBJ2-1|-|TRBD2|TRBV28
CASSFLAGVDEQFF
TGTGCCAGCAGTTTTCTAGCGGGAGTGGATGAGCAGTTCTTC
>TRBJ2-2|once|-|TRBV29-1
CSVANTADTGELFF
TGCAGCGTGGCTAACACAGCTGATACCGGGGAGCTGTTTTTT
>TRBJ2-1|-|TRBD2|TRBV7-8
CASSLFIAGAPNNEQFF
TGTGCCAGCAGCTTGTTCATAGCGGGCGCCCCTAACAATGAGCAGTTCTTC
>TRBJ1-1|-|-|TRBV5-4
CASGYQSLDTEAFF
TGTGCCAGCGGCTACCAGTCCCTGGACACTGAAGCTTTCTTT
>TRBJ1-1|few|-|TRBV19
CASRQGLFEAFF
TGTGCCAGTAGACAGGGCCTCTTCGAAGCTTTCTTT
>TRBJ2-7|-|-|TRBV27
CASSLVGVGYEQYF
TGTGCCAGCAGTTTAGTAGGGGTAGGCTACGAGCAGTACTTC
>TRBJ2-7|-|-|TRBV2
CATSIDSSYEQYF
TGTGCCACCTCGATTGACAGCTCCTACGAGCAGTACTTC
>TRBJ2-5|-|-|TRBV18
CASSGGGDRETQYF
TGTGCCAGCTCCGGGGGTGGCGATAGAGAGACCCAGTACTTC
>TRBJ2-7|once|-|TRBV10-3
CAIRNQGTPYEQYF
TGTGCCATCAGGAACCAGGGGACCCCCTACGAGCAGTACTTC
>TRBJ2-7|-|TRBD1|TRBV5-1
CASTSGTGIIGAGEQYF
TGCGCCAGCACGTCCGGGACAGGGATCATTGGAGCGGGCGAGCAGTACTTC
>TRBJ2-1|-|TRBD2|TRBV5-4
CASSLLAGAINEQFF
TGTGCCAGCAGCTTGCTAGCGGGAGCCATCAATGAGCAGTTCTTC
>TRBJ1-1|-|-|TRBV29-1
CSVGGWNTEAFF
TGCAGCGTTGGAGGGTGGAACACTGAAGCTTTCTTT
>TRBJ1-1|-|-|TRBV18
CASSRMQTRDTEAFF
TGTGCCAGCTCACGGATGCAAACCAGGGACACTGAAGCTTTCTTT
>TRBJ2-1|-|-|TRBV18
CASSPSSASDNEQFF
TGTGCCAGCTCACCTAGCTCCGCTAGCGACAATGAGCAGTTCTTC
>TRBJ2-7|-|-|TRBV28
CASSAASTYEQYF
TGTGCCAGCAGTGCGGCTTCTACCTACGAGCAGTACTTC
>TRBJ2-7|-|-|TRBV7-2
CASSLFRAGGEQYF
TGTGCCAGCAGCTTATTTAGGGCCGGGGGCGAGCAGTACTTC
>TRBJ1-1|-|-|TRBV19
CASSSAGRGNTEAFF
TGTGCCAGTAGTTCCGCGGGACGAGGAAACACTGAAGCTTTCTTT
>TRBJ2-7|many|-|TRBV5-5
CASSLGSGSFYEQYF
TGTGCCAGCAGCTTGGGGTCCGGTAGCTTCTACGAGCAGTACTTC
>TRBJ2-2|few|TRBD1|TRBV5-1
CASSVGTGGGGELFF
TGCGCCAGCAGCGTCGGGACAGGGGGCGGCGGGGAGCTGTTTTTT
>TRBJ2-1|-|TRBD2|TRBV28
CATGTGGTSGMDEQFF
TGTGCCACTGGGACAGGAGGGACTAGCGGGATGGATGAGCAGTTCTTC
>TRBJ1-1|once|-|TRBV6-1
CASSERRNGMNTEAFF
TGTGCCAGCAGTGAAAGGAGAAACGGCATGAACACTGAAGCTTTCTTT
>TRBJ2-7|-|-|TRBV28
CASSLRAIPEQYF
TGTGCCAGCAGTTTGAGAGCGATTCCCGAGCAGTACTTC
>TRBJ2-5|-|TRBD1|TRBV7-9
CSSSLDRGQETQYF
TGTTCCAGCAGCTTAGACAGGGGACAAGAGACCCAGTACTTC
>TRBJ1-2|-|TRBD1|TRBV5-1
CASSTGQGSPYGYTF
TGCGCCAGCAGCACTGGACAGGGATCACCTTATGGCTACACCTTC
>TRBJ2-5|-|TRBD2|TRBV9
CASSVASGQETQYF
TGTGCCAGCAGCGTGGCTAGCGGCCAAGAGACCCAGTACTTC
>TRBJ1-4|-|TRBD1|TRBV4-2
CASTRTGTNEKLFF
TGTGCCAGCACAAGGACAGGGACTAATGAAAAACTGTTTTTT
>TRBJ2-3|-|TRBD1|TRBV7-2
CASTLGQGKTSQYF
TGTGCCAGCACTTTGGGACAGGGGAAGACTTCGCAGTATTTT
>TRBJ2-7|-|-|TRBV4-2
CASSLGTGQSYEQYF
TGTGCCAGCAGCCTCGGAACAGGGCAGTCCTACGAGCAGTACTTC
>TRBJ2-1|once|TRBD2|TRBV4-3
CASSTGTSGLNEQFF
TGCGCCAGCAGCACCGGGACTAGCGGGTTGAATGAGCAGTTCTTC
>TRBJ1-1|-|TRBD1|TRBV28
CASRLGGQLFMGAFF
TGTGCCAGCAGGTTAGGGGGCCAGCTCTTCATGGGAGCTTTCTTT
>TRBJ2-1|-|-|TRBV4-1
CASSQGASNNEQFF
TGCGCCAGCAGCCAAGGCGCTAGCAATAATGAGCAGTTCTTC
>TRBJ2-1|-|TRBD2|TRBV7-8
CASSLSTSGSSYNEQFF
TGTGCCAGCAGCTTATCAACTAGCGGGAGCTCCTACAATGAGCAGTTCTTC